What follows are 20 T cell receptor beta chains derived from one specimen sequenced in a study of blood T cell repertoires in COVID-19. Only in-frame clones appear in the TCRdb table, and some are missing; sequencing was by immunoSEQ multiplex PCR. Of about 270,000 clones in the sample, 89% were seen once. The material sequenced was PBMCs or T cells enriched from blood (not recorded which). These receptors all come from a woman aged 55-70 years who had recovered from COVID-19.

With regard to this clone: Its ends do not fully match the called genes, so a read error is possible. The chain is built from TRBV7-7 and TRBJ2-3, with D uncertain. The V gene's germline CDR1 is SSHAT and CDR2 FNYEAQ (reference sequence). This CDR3 comprises 14 residues. CDR3 nucleotide sequence: TGTGCTAGCAGCAGCCTCGACCAGGCAGATACGCAGTATTTT. Amino acid sequence: CASSSLDQADTQYF.

The rearrangement joins TRBV18 to TRBJ2-5; the match to TRBD1 covers 8 bases. This CDR3 contains 13 residues. Germline CDR1 and CDR2: KGHSH and LQKENI. Trimming at V came to 2 bases and at J to 4 bases, leaving 0 bases not matched to a gene. CDR3 amino acids: CASSPGTGETQYF. The CDR3 nucleotides read TGTGCCAGCTCACCAGGGACAGGAGAGACCCAGTACTTC.

This chain joins TRBV5-1 and TRBJ2-3; tentative D call: TRBD1 (5 bases). V was shortened by 4 bases and J by 4 bases, with 10 bases between the two germline ends. The CDR3 contains 13 residues. Germline V lookup: CDR1 SGHRS, CDR2 YFSETQ. This CDR3 reads CASSPQGPDTQYF. DNA of the CDR3: TGCGCCAGCAGCCCGCAGGGCCCAGATACGCAGTATTTT.

The chain is built from TRBV5-1 and TRBJ2-5; 8 bases are a match to TRBD2. The germline gives CDR1 SGHRS, CDR2 YFSETQ. The CDR3 spans 15 residues. V shed 4 bases and J 5 bases; nucleotides not matched to a gene: 10. CDR3 sequence reads: CASSTSGSGRETQYF. The DNA of the CDR3 is TGCGCCAGCAGCACAAGCGGGAGCGGCCGGGAGACCCAGTACTTC.

The V gene is TRBV2, the J gene TRBJ2-1; 9 bases fit TRBD2. Per the germline V gene, CDR1 is SNHLY and CDR2 is FYNNEI. The CDR3 runs to 16 residues. Trimming cost V 2 bases and J 1 base; bases outside gene matches: 3. The CDR3 bases are TGTGCCAGCAGTGAACTTGCGGGGGGGTCCTACAATGAGCAGTTCTTC. Protein: CASSELAGGSYNEQFF.

This clone was recorded once. The J gene is TRBJ2-3, the V gene TRBV5-1; maybe TRBD1 (6 bases). The length of the CDR3 is 15 residues. In germline, CDR1 is SGHRS, CDR2 YFSETQ. Trimming removed 2 bases at V and 3 bases at J, with 13 bases between. Here the CDR3 DNA reads TGCGCCAGCAGCTTCCAGAGAGGGGGTACAGATACGCAGTATTTT. Protein sequence: CASSFQRGGTDTQYF.

Points on this clone: This sequence may be a read error, since a much larger clone differs from it by one base. The V gene is TRBV6-5, the J gene TRBJ2-7; TRBD1 agrees at 10 bases. Germline loops: CDR1 MNHEY, CDR2 SVGAGI. After removal of 0 bases from V and 4 bases from J, the junction contained 0 bases not matched to a gene. This CDR3 contains 14 residues. The DNA for the CDR3 is TGTGCCAGCAGTTACTCGGGACAGGGGTACGAGCAGTACTTC. Translated, it gives CASSYSGQGYEQYF.

This clone was observed a handful of times. V and J are TRBV7-3 and TRBJ2-7; 8 positions match TRBD1. Germline V CDR1 and CDR2: SGHTA, FQGTGA. V shed 5 bases and J 7 bases; nucleotides not matched to a gene: 7. The CDR3 covers 13 residues. The CDR3 here is CASSPTGEGEQYF. The CDR3 region has the DNA TGTGCCAGCAGCCCGACAGGGGAAGGAGAGCAGTACTTC.

The chain combines TRBV27 with TRBJ2-3; TRBD1 aligns across 7 bases. The trim removed 5 bases at V and 3 bases at J, leaving 8 bases unmatched. In germline, CDR1 is MNHEY, CDR2 SMNVEV (reference sequence). The CDR3 has 15 amino acids. CDR3 sequence reads: CASSPWTGVTDTQYF. The DNA of the CDR3 is TGTGCCAGCAGTCCGTGGACAGGTGTGACAGATACGCAGTATTTT.

The chain employs TRBV27 and TRBJ1-5; 7 nucleotides agree with TRBD1. The V segment lost 1 base and the J segment 4 bases; nucleotides outside the gene matches: 7. Germline V CDR1 and CDR2: MNHEY, SMNVEV (reference sequence). This CDR3 comprises 16 residues. CDR3 bases: TGTGCCAGCAGTTTATACGGGACAGAAAAGAATCAGCCCCAGCATTTT. Translating gives CASSLYGTEKNQPQHF.

The chain uses TRBV5-1 and TRBJ1-1; 9 bases agree with TRBD1. CDR1 and CDR2 from the germline V gene are SGHRS and YFSETQ. The CDR3 contains 12 residues. V shed 4 bases, J shed 7 bases, and the junction held 2 bases outside the gene matches. DNA of the CDR3: TGCGCCAGCAGCCGGGACAGGGATGAAGCTTTCTTT. The encoded protein is CASSRDRDEAFF.

This chain uses TRBV7-5 with TRBJ2-2; the table assigns TRBD2, which was not confirmed against the DNA. TRBV7-5 is described as a pseudogene. This CDR3 is built from 18 residues. The DNA for the CDR3 is TGTGCCAGAAGCCCACCTCGCGATGAACGCCGGGGGACCGGGGAGCTGTTTTTT. It is translated as CARSPPRDERRGTGELFF.

This clone is a singleton in its sample. The V call is TRBV9, the J call TRBJ2-1; 11 bases agree with TRBD2. Germline V gives CDR1 SGDLS, CDR2 YYNGEE. The V gene end was trimmed by 4 bases and the J gene end by 3 bases; junction bases not matched to a gene: 3. This CDR3 spans 15 amino acids. CDR3 residues: CASSPGLADYNEQFF. The CDR3 DNA follows: TGTGCCAGCAGCCCGGGACTAGCGGACTACAATGAGCAGTTCTTC.

Here the CDR3 reads CASSSPGTEGDTQYF. CDR3 in DNA: TGTGCCAGCAGTTCGCCCGGGACAGAGGGAGATACGCAGTATTTT. The V gene is TRBV28, the J gene TRBJ2-3, with 7 nucleotides matching TRBD1. The V segment lost 4 bases and the J segment 5 bases; nucleotides outside the gene matches: 9. CDR1 and CDR2 (germline): MDHEN, SYDVKM. The CDR3 totals 15 residues.

This chain connects TRBV12-3 or TRBV12-4 to TRBJ1-1; D call uncertain. The V gene lost 5 bases and the J gene lost 2 bases, with 9 bases spanning the gap. The CDR3 consists of 13 residues. As DNA, the CDR3 is TGTGCCAGCAGTCCCCAGACTAACACTGAAGCTTTCTTT. Translation: CASSPQTNTEAFF.

The chain employs TRBV5-1 and TRBJ1-2; D is unclear. Germline V gene lookup returns CDR1 SGHRS and CDR2 YFSETQ. The CDR3 is made up of 12 amino acids. The V and J ends lost 0 bases and 6 bases respectively, with 6 bases between them. The CDR3 sequence: CASSLGLDGYTF. The CDR3 coding sequence is TGCGCCAGCAGCTTGGGACTTGATGGCTACACCTTC.

This clone was detected only once. The chain employs TRBV7-9 and TRBJ2-7; D is perhaps TRBD2 (6 bases). V was shortened by 5 bases and J by 0 bases, with 11 bases between the two germline ends. CDR3 length: 14 residues. Germline CDR1 is SEHNR and CDR2 is FQNEAQ (reference sequence). Here the CDR3 DNA reads TGTGCCAGCAGCCCGGGACTGAGCTCCTACGAGCAGTACTTC. Translated, it gives CASSPGLSSYEQYF.

The J gene is TRBJ1-3, the V gene TRBV27; TRBD1 is a possible D gene (6 bases). Germline loops: CDR1 MNHEY, CDR2 SMNVEV (reference sequence). The CDR3 loop spans 16 amino acids. Trimming removed 0 bases at V and 4 bases at J, with 13 bases between. For the CDR3, the DNA is TGTGCCAGCAGTTTATCGGTTCAGGGGTCCGGAAACACCATATATTTT. It specifies CASSLSVQGSGNTIYF.

The rearrangement uses TRBV3-1 (or the pseudogene TRBV3-2) and TRBJ1-2, with D unresolved. The CDR3 spans 14 residues. Per the germline V gene, CDR1 is LGHDT and CDR2 is YNNKEL (reference sequence). V gave up 1 base and J gave up 8 bases, with 14 bases separating them. DNA for the CDR3: TGTGCCAGCAGCCAAGTCACCCCACCCGGGGGCTACACCTTC. Amino acids: CASSQVTPPGGYTF.

This clone has just a few counts. The J gene is TRBJ2-7, the V gene TRBV24-1; D is undetermined. Germline V gene data show CDR1 as KGHDR and CDR2 as SFDVKD. Trimming took 9 bases from V and 0 from J, leaving 11 bases between them. This CDR3 comprises 13 residues. The CDR3 protein is CATEAGYSYEQYF. As DNA, the CDR3 is TGTGCCACCGAGGCTGGGTACTCCTACGAGCAGTACTTC.